This T cell receptor (beta chain) was obtained from a study of early T cells in non-severe SARS-CoV-2 infection. In the study overall: The sequenced material was bulk RNA from unsorted whole blood, and its chains were unpaired.

V lost 0 bases and J lost 4; bases outside the gene matches: 4. Germline V gives CDR1 MRHNA, CDR2 SNTAGT. CDR3 size: 16 residues. Concerning this clonotype itself: What it binds is unknown.

Individual cDNA molecules were tagged with unique molecular identifiers. One entry per CDR3 protein, called by TCRdb with MiXCR from the 5' RACE reads. This sample has 90,000 to 120,000 distinct CDR3 sequences; 11% occur once, and the top ten carry around 8%. Study results and caveats: Private and CD4 specificities were missed by VDJdb matching, skewed to anti-spike CD8.

The sample consisted of whole blood. The source is an adult who was a healthcare worker with PCR-confirmed SARS-CoV-2 infection or an uninfected control (not recorded which). V is TRBV6-4 and J is TRBJ2-1; TRBD2 matches at 9 bases. The CDR3 here is CASSDSGSGGYNEQFF. CDR3 sequence (DNA): TGTGCCAGCAGTGACTCGGGTAGCGGGGGATACAATGAGCAGTTCTTC.